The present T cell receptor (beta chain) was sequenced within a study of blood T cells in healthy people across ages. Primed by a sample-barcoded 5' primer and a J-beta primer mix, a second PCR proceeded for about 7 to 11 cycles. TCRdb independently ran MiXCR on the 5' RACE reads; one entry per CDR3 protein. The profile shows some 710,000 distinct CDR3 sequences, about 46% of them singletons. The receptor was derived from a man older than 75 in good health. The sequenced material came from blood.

The DNA of the CDR3 is TGCAGTGCTAGAGTTGACAGGGGGTTAGAGGAGACCCAGTACTTC. Its translation is CSARVDRGLEETQYF. This sequence joins TRBV20-1 and TRBJ2-5; TRBD1 agrees at 9 bases. The CDR3 is 15 residues long. J gave up 5 bases and V 1 base, and 8 bases lay outside the gene matches. The germline CDR1 and CDR2 sequences are DFQATT and SNEGSKA (reference sequence).